This T cell receptor (beta chain) was obtained from a study of T-cell reconstitution after alpha-beta-depleted transplantation in children. Unique molecular identifiers were used to barcode this TCRbeta library. TCRdb itself ran the PCR reads through MiXCR, one entry per CDR3 protein. The sample lists around 530,000 distinct CDR3 sequences; approximately 29% were seen once. This TCR was recovered from a human donor who donated a stem cell graft to a child with aplastic anemia. Sequences were derived from PBMCs from the stem cell graft donor, sampled from the stem cell graft.

The CDR3 protein is CASRIEPNQPQHF. The CDR3 bases are TGTGCCAGCAGGATCGAACCAAATCAGCCCCAGCATTTT. The gene calls are TRBV27 and TRBJ1-5; no reliable D call. Trimming took off 6 bases at V and 4 bases at J, with 10 bases between the two ends. This CDR3 has 13 residues. Looked up from germline, CDR1 is MNHEY and CDR2 is SMNVEV (reference sequence).